This T cell receptor (beta chain) was captured in a study of cytomegalovirus exposure and HLA in healthy donors. Background on the study: Earlier sequencing of some 190 million T cells yielded fewer than 140 million unique TCR beta sequences. General observations from the study: TCR beta V- and J-gene trimming, according to a later analysis, was linked to a missense DCLRE1C variant.

The CDR3 loop spans 15 amino acids. Germline lookup yields CDR1 SGHNT and CDR2 YYREEE (reference sequence). The V and J ends lost 4 bases and 3 bases respectively, with 17 bases between them. The study ran its PCR with 60 Vbeta and 13 Jbeta primers. Generated by immunoSEQ multiplex PCR, the TCRdb table keeps only in-frame clones and is missing some. Its clone listing holds about 110,000 clones. As for this clone: As yet, its antigen is unknown.

The TCR was taken from a man between 18 and 35 years old in good health and CMV-seronegative. The sample taken for sequencing was PBMCs. The J gene is TRBJ2-7, the V gene TRBV5-4; possible D gene TRBD1, 6 bases. The CDR3 sequence: CASSPGQSIDYEQYF. CDR3 DNA: TGTGCCAGCAGCCCAGGACAGTCGATCGACTACGAGCAGTACTTC. Supplemented by reference TRBV5-4 and TRBJ2-7, the full variable domain reads ETGVTQSPTHLIKTRGQQVTLRCSSQSGHNTVSWYQQALGQGPQFIFQYYREEENGRGNFPPRFSGLQFPNYSSELNVNALELDDSALYLCASSPGQSIDYEQYFGPGTRLTVT.